A selection of T cell receptor beta chains follows, all from one sample in a study of shared clonotypes between healthy human individuals. The assay was immunoSEQ multiplex PCR, and TCRdb's table has in-frame clones only and misses some. The sample consists of about a million clones, roughly 72% of them appearing once. Sequencing was done on a sample of memory CD4+ T cells sorted from blood. Receptor source: a man aged 18 to 30 in good health. Both conserved end residues are part of each CDR3. A D gene is named only where the DNA matches it firmly. Not every row has a clone size; where given, it reads once, few, many or a size class.

abundance	d_gene	len	v_gene	j_gene	CDR3nt	CDR3aa
NA	TRBD2	17	TRBV27	TRBJ2-2	TGTGCCAGCAGTTGGACTAGCGCTCCAACGAACACCGGGGAGCTGTTTTTT	CASSWTSAPTNTGELFF
NA	TRBD2	15	TRBV5-1	TRBJ2-1	TGCGCCAGCAGGACTAGCGGCCCCTCCTACAATGAGCAGTTCTTC	CASRTSGPSYNEQFF
NA	NA	17	TRBV11-2	TRBJ2-1	TGTGCCAGCAGTCCGGCCCGTGCCCTCACCTCGAGGAATGAGCAGTTCTTC	CASSPARALTSRNEQFF
NA	TRBD1	14	TRBV6-7	TRBJ2-7	TGTGCCAGCCTTTCAGGGGGTCATCGTCGCGAGCAGTACTTC	CASLSGGHRREQYF
NA	TRBD2	15	TRBV2	TRBJ2-4	TGTGCCAGCAGCCCGTCGGCGGGGGGGACCAACATTCAGTACTTC	CASSPSAGGTNIQYF
NA	NA	14	TRBV28	TRBJ2-2	TGTGCCAGCAGTTTGATGATAGCCACCGGGGAGCTGTTTTTT	CASSLMIATGELFF
few	TRBD1	14	TRBV6-5	TRBJ1-1	TGTGCCAGCAGTTACACAGGGGTGGGGAATGAAGCTTTCTTT	CASSYTGVGNEAFF
NA	TRBD1	15	TRBV6-5	TRBJ1-1	TGTGCCAGCAGTCCCCCGGGACAGGGGAACACTGAAGCTTTCTTT	CASSPPGQGNTEAFF
NA	NA	14	TRBV7-9	TRBJ2-5	TGTGCCAGCAGCTTAGCCAGCGATCAAGAGACCCAGTACTTC	CASSLASDQETQYF
NA	TRBD2	17	TRBV13	TRBJ2-5	TGTGCCAGCAGCTTAGTGGGGCTAGCGGGGGTCCAAGAGACCCAGTACTTC	CASSLVGLAGVQETQYF
NA	NA	14	TRBV5-1	TRBJ1-1	TGCGCCAGCAGCTCGACAGGCATGAACACTGAAGCTTTCTTT	CASSSTGMNTEAFF
NA	NA	13	TRBV14	TRBJ2-7	TGTGCCAGCAGCCAAGGAGGGAGATGGTTCCAGTACTTC	CASSQGGRWFQYF
NA	TRBD1	14	TRBV6-1	TRBJ2-5	TGTGCCACGCTGGACAGGGCGAAGGGGGAGACCCAGTACTTC	CATLDRAKGETQYF
NA	NA	13	TRBV29-1	TRBJ2-3	TGCAGCGTTGAAGCCGGCGGAGAATTGACGCAGTATTTT	CSVEAGGELTQYF
NA	TRBD2	16	TRBV11-2	TRBJ2-3	TGTGCCAGCAGCTCTGTGGGAGCGGGGGCGGGAGATACGCAGTATTTT	CASSSVGAGAGDTQYF
NA	NA	14	TRBV16	TRBJ1-3	TGTGCCAGCAGCCAATATCTCTCTGGAAACACCATATATTTT	CASSQYLSGNTIYF
NA	TRBD2	15	TRBV9	TRBJ2-3	TGTGCCAGCAGCAGAGCGGGGGACGGCACAGATACGCAGTATTTT	CASSRAGDGTDTQYF
NA	NA	14	TRBV9	TRBJ1-1	TGTGCCAGCAGCGTAGTCCCGGGGGGTGGGGAAGCTTTCTTT	CASSVVPGGGEAFF
NA	NA	15	TRBV2	TRBJ1-1	TGTGCCAGCAGTGTTAGACCTAGAGGGGACACTGAAGCTTTCTTT	CASSVRPRGDTEAFF
NA	NA	13	TRBV6-5	TRBJ2-7	TGTGCCGCAGGGCCAGGTTTCCCCTACGAGCAGTACTTC	CAAGPGFPYEQYF
NA	NA	13	TRBV10-3	TRBJ1-5	TGTGCCATCAACGGACAGATAGATCAGCCCCAGCATTTT	CAINGQIDQPQHF
once	NA	14	TRBV28	TRBJ1-6	TGTGCCGGCAACGCAGGGTTTCGGAATTCACCCCTCCACTTT	CAGNAGFRNSPLHF
NA	NA	14	TRBV5-1	TRBJ1-3	TGCGCCAGCAGCCCCACACAATCTGGAAACACCATATATTTT	CASSPTQSGNTIYF
once	TRBD2	15	TRBV10-1	TRBJ2-7	TGCGCCAGCAGTGTGGGCCTAGCGGGAGCCTACGAGCAGTACTTC	CASSVGLAGAYEQYF
once	NA	15	TRBV4-2	TRBJ2-1	TGTGCCAGCAGCCAAGATACCAGGGCCGACAATGAGCAGTTCTTC	CASSQDTRADNEQFF
NA	NA	12	TRBV7-2	TRBJ2-4	TGTGCCAGCAACATGGGGGAGGACATTCAGTACTTC	CASNMGEDIQYF
NA	NA	15	TRBV5-1	TRBJ2-1	TGCGCCAGCAGCTTGGGGTGGAAAGACTACAATGAGCAGTTCTTC	CASSLGWKDYNEQFF
NA	TRBD2	19	TRBV6-1	TRBJ2-3	TGTGCCAGCAGTGCCCGGACTAGCGGGGGCCACACTAGCACAGATACGCAGTATTTT	CASSARTSGGHTSTDTQYF
once	NA	12	TRBV27	TRBJ1-1	TGTGCCAGCGGGGAAGTGAACACTGAAGCTTTCTTT	CASGEVNTEAFF
NA	NA	15	TRBV10-3	TRBJ2-1	TGTGCCATCAGTGGCTCAAAGGTAGAGGGCAATGAGCAGTTCTTC	CAISGSKVEGNEQFF
NA	NA	17	TRBV28	TRBJ2-2	TGTGCCAGCAGTTTAGGCCCATTTACGGAGAACACCGGGGAGCTGTTTTTT	CASSLGPFTENTGELFF
NA	NA	15	TRBV27	TRBJ1-1	TGTGCCAGCACCACAAATGTGCGATCGAACACTGAAGCTTTCTTT	CASTTNVRSNTEAFF
NA	NA	14	TRBV5-1	TRBJ2-6	TGCGCCAGCAGCATCAACTCTGGGGCCAACGTCCTGACTTTC	CASSINSGANVLTF
NA	NA	15	TRBV9	TRBJ2-6	TGTGCCAGCAACCGGGGGGCGGGCCGGTTGGACGTCCTGACTTTC	CASNRGAGRLDVLTF
NA	TRBD1	15	TRBV7-9	TRBJ2-3	TGTGCCAGCAGCTGGGGACAGGGCCCTGGGGATACGCAGTATTTT	CASSWGQGPGDTQYF
NA	NA	14	TRBV19	TRBJ1-2	TGTGCCAGTGGCTTCAGTGGGGCTGGCTATGGCTACACCTTC	CASGFSGAGYGYTF
few	TRBD2	17	TRBV10-3	TRBJ2-3	TGTGCCATCAGTGAATTTCTAGCGGGGGGGTCAACAGATACGCAGTATTTT	CAISEFLAGGSTDTQYF
NA	NA	12	TRBV10-3	TRBJ1-5	TGTGCCATCAGTGCCCCCGGTCAGCCCCAGCATTTT	CAISAPGQPQHF
few	TRBD1	15	TRBV5-1	TRBJ2-2	TGCGCCAGCAAACAGGGGGCGTTAAACACCGGGGAGCTGTTTTTT	CASKQGALNTGELFF
NA	TRBD2	15	TRBV19	TRBJ2-1	TGTGCCAGTAGTGAGGGACTAGCGGGTGGGTATGAGCAGTTCTTC	CASSEGLAGGYEQFF
NA	NA	17	TRBV7-2	TRBJ1-6	TGTGCCAGCAGCTTAGCGGGTGTGGGATCCTATAATTCACCCCTCCACTTT	CASSLAGVGSYNSPLHF
NA	NA	15	TRBV27	TRBJ1-2	TGTGCCAGCAGCCCATCCCGACAGTCCCCGTATGGCTACACCTTC	CASSPSRQSPYGYTF
once	NA	14	TRBV7-9	TRBJ2-2	TGTGCCAGCAGCTTTTCTCCCCTCACCGGGGAGCTGTTTTTT	CASSFSPLTGELFF
NA	NA	15	TRBV7-9	TRBJ1-2	TGTGCCAGCAGCTTACGGTTCGGAGGGGACTATGGCTACACCTTC	CASSLRFGGDYGYTF
NA	NA	16	TRBV5-6	TRBJ1-2	TGTGCCAGCAGCCGTTCCAGGACAGCTGGTAACTATGGCTACACCTTC	CASSRSRTAGNYGYTF
few	NA	16	TRBV18	TRBJ1-1	TGTGCCAGCTCACCTTACGTTGCCGGGGGTCGCACTGAAGCTTTCTTT	CASSPYVAGGRTEAFF
NA	TRBD2	18	TRBV19	TRBJ2-1	TGTGCCAGTAGTATAGTAGGGACTAGCGGGAGCGGAGGGGGTGAGCAGTTCTTC	CASSIVGTSGSGGGEQFF
NA	NA	14	TRBV9	TRBJ2-5	TGTGCCAGCAGCGCCCGGACTATGGGGGAGACCCAGTACTTC	CASSARTMGETQYF
NA	NA	14	TRBV6-1	TRBJ2-5	TGTGCCAGCAGTGAAGGACGGCAGTCAGAGACCCAGTACTTC	CASSEGRQSETQYF
NA	NA	13	TRBV19	TRBJ2-5	TGTGCCAGTGGGGAACAGATGGAAGAGACCCAGTACTTC	CASGEQMEETQYF
NA	NA	14	TRBV30	TRBJ1-3	TGTGCCTTCTCGGGGGGGGCAGCTGGAAACACCATATATTTT	CAFSGGAAGNTIYF
NA	NA	13	TRBV27	TRBJ2-3	TGTGCCAGCAGTAACCAGGGTGCAGATACGCAGTATTTT	CASSNQGADTQYF
NA	TRBD2	16	TRBV19	TRBJ2-7	TGTGCCAGTAGTATCACTAGCGGGAGTACGGGCTACGAGCAGTACTTC	CASSITSGSTGYEQYF
once	NA	12	TRBV28	TRBJ1-2	TGTGCCAGCAGTCTCAATAGCTATGGCTACACCTTC	CASSLNSYGYTF
few	TRBD2	15	TRBV19	TRBJ2-2	TGTGCCAGTAGGAGAGCGGGGGAAGGGACCGGGGAGCTGTTTTTT	CASRRAGEGTGELFF
NA	TRBD2	18	TRBV28	TRBJ2-3	TGTGCCAGCAGTCTCCACCTGGGACTAGCGGGGGGGCCGGATACGCAGTATTTT	CASSLHLGLAGGPDTQYF
NA	NA	13	TRBV7-2	TRBJ2-3	TGTGCCAGCAGCCTGTTTAGCACAGATACGCAGTATTTT	CASSLFSTDTQYF